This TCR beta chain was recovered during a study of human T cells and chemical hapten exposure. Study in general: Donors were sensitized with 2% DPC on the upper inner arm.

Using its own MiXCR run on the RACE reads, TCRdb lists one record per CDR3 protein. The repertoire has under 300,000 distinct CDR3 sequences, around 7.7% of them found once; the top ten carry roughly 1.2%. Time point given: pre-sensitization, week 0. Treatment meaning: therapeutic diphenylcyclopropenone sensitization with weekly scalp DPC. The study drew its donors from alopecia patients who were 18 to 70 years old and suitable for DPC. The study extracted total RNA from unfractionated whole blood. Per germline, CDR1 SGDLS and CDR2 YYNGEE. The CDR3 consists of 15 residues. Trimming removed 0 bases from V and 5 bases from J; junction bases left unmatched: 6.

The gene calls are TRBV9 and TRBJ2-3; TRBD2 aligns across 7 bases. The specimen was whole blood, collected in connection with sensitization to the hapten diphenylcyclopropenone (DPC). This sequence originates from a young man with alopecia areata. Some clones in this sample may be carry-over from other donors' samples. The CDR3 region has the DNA TGTGCCAGCAGCGTAGGGGCGCGGGGGATAGATACGCAGTATTTT. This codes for CASSVGARGIDTQYF. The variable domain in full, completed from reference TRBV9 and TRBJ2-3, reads DSGVTQTPKHLITATGQRVTLRCSPRSGDLSVYWYQQSLDQGLQFLIQYYNGEERAKGNILERFSAQQFPDLHSELNLSSLELGDSALYFCASSVGARGIDTQYFGPGTRLTVL.